The 18 T cell receptor beta chains given below trace back to one sample, sequenced in a study of human T cells and chemical hapten exposure. TCRdb independently ran MiXCR on the RACE reads; one entry per CDR3 protein. The sample yields tens of thousands of distinct CDR3 sequences, 9% to 10% seen once. Documented time point: patch test 3, about 24 weeks after DPC sensitization. Regarding treatment: therapeutic diphenylcyclopropenone sensitization with weekly scalp DPC. Sequenced material: whole blood, taken in connection with sensitization to the hapten diphenylcyclopropenone (DPC). The receptors were gathered from a middle-aged woman with alopecia areata. Some clones in this sample may be carry-over from other donors' samples.

In its sample, this clonotype was seen a few times. V and J are TRBV9 and TRBJ2-7; D is possibly TRBD2 (5 bases). This CDR3 region has 15 residues. V shed 3 bases and J shed 0 bases, with 13 bases lying between them. Germline-derived CDR1 and CDR2 are SGDLS and YYNGEE. The CDR3 region has the DNA TGTGCCAGCAGCGCCGGAGGCGGGCGCTCCTACGAGCAGTACTTC. This encodes CASSAGGGRSYEQYF.

This clonotype was counted at least ten times. This chain uses TRBV6-2 or TRBV6-3 with TRBJ1-2; D ambiguous. This CDR3 has 12 amino acids. Trimming took 2 bases from V and 8 from J, leaving 9 bases between them. Germline V gene data show CDR1 as MNHEY and CDR2 as SVGEGT. In nucleotides, the CDR3 is TGTGCCAGCAGTTACCAGACGTGGGGCTACACCTTC. This translates into CASSYQTWGYTF.

There are many counts of this clonotype. J is TRBJ2-5 and V is TRBV20-1; a weak D match, TRBD1 (6 bases). Trimming took off 6 bases at V and 4 bases at J, with 9 bases between the two ends. Germline V gene lookup returns CDR1 DFQATT and CDR2 SNEGSKA (reference sequence). The CDR3 runs 11 residues. The CDR3 nucleotides read TGCAGTGCAGGGGGTACAGAGACCCAGTACTTC. Translation: CSAGGTETQYF.

In this sample, this clonotype turned up many times. This chain connects TRBV5-1 to TRBJ2-5; 8 nucleotides line up with TRBD1. Unmatched junction bases numbered 5, after V lost 4 bases and J lost 3 bases. The CDR3 runs 14 residues. Germline V gives CDR1 SGHRS, CDR2 YFSETQ. Here the CDR3 reads CASSPLDREETQYF. CDR3 nucleotides: TGCGCCAGCAGCCCCCTGGACAGGGAAGAGACCCAGTACTTC.

This clonotype was recorded a few times. V usage is TRBV5-4 and J usage is TRBJ2-5; D is uncertain. Deletions cut 0 bases from V and 2 bases from J, with 17 bases between. Germline V gene sequence: CDR1 SGHNT, CDR2 YYREEE (reference sequence). The CDR3 contains 17 residues. CDR3 region: CASSLGYKDPTQETQYF. The CDR3 DNA is TGTGCCAGCAGCTTGGGTTATAAAGACCCTACGCAAGAGACCCAGTACTTC. Full variable domain (missing parts from reference TRBV5-4 and TRBJ2-5): ETGVTQSPTHLIKTRGQQVTLRCSSQSGHNTVSWYQQALGQGPQFIFQYYREEENGRGNFPPRFSGLQFPNYSSELNVNALELDDSALYLCASSLGYKDPTQETQYFGPGTRLLVL.

This clonotype was seen many times. This chain uses TRBV6-2 or TRBV6-3 with TRBJ2-2, with TRBD2 matching over 9 bases. V was pared by 8 bases and J by 5 bases, with 15 bases of the junction left unmatched. The CDR3 sequence is 17 residues long. The germline V gene encodes CDR1 MNHEY and CDR2 SVGEGT. The CDR3 DNA follows: TGTGCCAGCTCAAGGGTAGCGGGGGCAGGAGAGACCGGGGAGCTGTTTTTT. This codes for CASSRVAGAGETGELFF.

This clonotype was picked up many times. This sequence joins TRBV6-1 and TRBJ2-1, with a tentative D call TRBD1 (5 bases). The germline V and J ends were trimmed by 5 bases and 0 bases, with 8 bases remaining between them. CDR3 length equals 14 residues. The V gene's germline CDR1 is MNHNS and CDR2 SASEGT. The chain's CDR3 is CASSRTNSYNEQFF. Written as DNA, the CDR3 is TGTGCCAGCAGTAGGACAAACTCCTACAATGAGCAGTTCTTC.

This clonotype was seen more than once but under ten times. This chain joins TRBV20-1 and TRBJ1-5; D may be TRBD1 (5 bases). The CDR3 extends over 13 amino acids. CDR1 and CDR2 (germline): DFQATT, SNEGSKA (reference sequence). Trimming pared 6 bases from V and 0 bases from J, leaving 9 bases between. CDR3 sequence: CSAAGYSNQPQHF. In nucleotides, the CDR3 is TGCAGTGCGGCAGGGTATAGCAATCAGCCCCAGCATTTT.

This clonotype showed up many times. The chain is built from TRBV20-1 and TRBJ2-1, with 8 bases aligning to TRBD2. The CDR3 consists of 13 residues. J was trimmed by 7 bases and V by 3 bases; bases with no gene match: 5. Germline V lookup: CDR1 DFQATT, CDR2 SNEGSKA (reference sequence). This CDR3 reads CSARLAGLNEQFF. DNA for the CDR3: TGCAGTGCTAGGTTAGCGGGGTTAAATGAGCAGTTCTTC.

This clonotype appeared a few times. The DNA of the CDR3 is TGTGCCAGCATGAAGACGGGACAGGGTCAGCCCCAGCATTTT. Protein sequence: CASMKTGQGQPQHF. This rearrangement joins TRBV6-2 or TRBV6-3 to TRBJ1-5; TRBD1 matches 9 bases. Germline V lookup: CDR1 MNHEY, CDR2 SVGEGT. V lost 7 bases to trimming and J lost 6 bases; unmatched junction nucleotides: 7. The CDR3 has 14 residues.

This clonotype was recorded at least ten times. This chain joins TRBV7-2 and TRBJ2-5; D is uncertain. This CDR3 contains 14 residues. The V and J ends lost 1 base and 0 bases respectively, with 6 bases between them. Per germline, CDR1 SGHTA and CDR2 FQGNSA. CDR3 nucleotides: TGTGCCAGCAGCTTAGGCGTTAACCAAGAGACCCAGTACTTC. Its translation: CASSLGVNQETQYF.

The CDR3 is CASSEGQEGDTQYF. For the CDR3, the DNA is TGTGCCAGCAGTGAAGGTCAGGAGGGGGATACGCAGTATTTT. The chain carries TRBV6-4 and TRBJ2-3, with D tentatively TRBD2 (6 bases). V dropped 3 bases and J dropped 6 bases, with 13 bases sitting between them. Germline CDR1 reads MRHNA; CDR2 reads SNTAGT. The CDR3 covers 14 residues.

This clonotype has a handful of counts. The rearrangement links TRBV14 to TRBJ2-3; 7 bases are a match to TRBD2. The CDR3 length is 17 residues. Losses at the gene ends were 1 base for V and 0 bases for J; bases not matched to a gene: 7. Germline CDR1 reads SGHDN; CDR2 reads FVKESK. The CDR3 spells CASSQVDGGKSTDTQYF. In DNA form, the CDR3 reads TGTGCCAGCAGCCAAGTCGACGGGGGGAAGAGCACAGATACGCAGTATTTT.

Many counts were recorded for this clonotype. The chain is built from TRBV12-3 or TRBV12-4 and TRBJ1-5; no reliable D call. The CDR3 extends over 13 amino acids. V was pared by 5 bases and J by 4 bases, with 9 bases between. CDR3 sequence reads: CASSKVENQPQHF. The CDR3 DNA follows: TGTGCCAGCAGTAAAGTTGAAAATCAGCCCCAGCATTTT.

This clonotype was seen more than once but under ten times. The chain is built from TRBV7-6 and TRBJ2-7, with 7 positions matching TRBD1. V dropped 4 bases and J dropped 4; count of bases not matched to a gene: 7. The CDR3 is 14 residues long. Germline V lookup: CDR1 SGHVS, CDR2 FNYEAQ. The CDR3 bases are TGTGCCAGCAGCTCCCACGGGGACAGTTACGAGCAGTACTTC. Amino acid sequence: CASSSHGDSYEQYF.

This clonotype was seen repeatedly, ten times or more. The V gene is TRBV12-3 or TRBV12-4, the J gene TRBJ1-1; D uncertain. Trimming stripped 4 bases from V and 0 bases from J, with 15 bases between. This CDR3 has 16 residues. The CDR3 reads CASSYPAGPLNTEAFF. The CDR3 DNA is TGTGCCAGCAGTTACCCCGCCGGGCCGCTGAACACTGAAGCTTTCTTT.

V usage is TRBV3-1 and J usage is TRBJ1-1; maybe TRBD1 (6 bases). The germline V gene encodes CDR1 LGHDT and CDR2 YNNKEL (reference sequence). V lost 8 bases to trimming and J lost 10 bases, with 14 bases between them. The CDR3 extends over 11 amino acids. The CDR3 loop is CASGGQNAAFF. The CDR3 DNA reads TGTGCCAGCGGGGGGCAGAACGCAGCTTTCTTT.

The rearrangement uses TRBV30 and TRBJ2-5; no definite D call. The CDR3 totals 14 residues. V was shortened by 1 base and J by 7 bases, with 16 bases between the two germline ends. CDR1 is GTSNPN, CDR2 SVGIG, per germline (reference sequence). The CDR3 nucleotides are TGTGCCTGGAGTGCCGACTGGCGGTCGGGGACCCAGTACTTC. The encoded protein is CAWSADWRSGTQYF.